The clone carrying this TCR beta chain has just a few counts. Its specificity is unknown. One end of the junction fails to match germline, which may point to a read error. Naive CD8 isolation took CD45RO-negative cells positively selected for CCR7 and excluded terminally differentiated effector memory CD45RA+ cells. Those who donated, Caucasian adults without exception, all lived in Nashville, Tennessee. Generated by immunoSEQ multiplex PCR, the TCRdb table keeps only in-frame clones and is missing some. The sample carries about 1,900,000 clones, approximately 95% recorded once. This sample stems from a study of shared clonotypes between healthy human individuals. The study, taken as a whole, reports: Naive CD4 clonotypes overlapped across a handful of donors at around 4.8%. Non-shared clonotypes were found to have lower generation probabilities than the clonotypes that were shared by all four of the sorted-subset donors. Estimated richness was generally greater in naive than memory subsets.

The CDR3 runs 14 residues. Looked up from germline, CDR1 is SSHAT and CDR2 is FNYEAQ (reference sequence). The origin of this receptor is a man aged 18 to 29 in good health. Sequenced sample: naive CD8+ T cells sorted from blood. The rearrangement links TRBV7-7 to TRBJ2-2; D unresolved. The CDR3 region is CASSLRHNTGELFF. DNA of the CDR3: TGTGCTAGCAGCTTAAGACATAACACCGGGGAGCTGTTTTTT.